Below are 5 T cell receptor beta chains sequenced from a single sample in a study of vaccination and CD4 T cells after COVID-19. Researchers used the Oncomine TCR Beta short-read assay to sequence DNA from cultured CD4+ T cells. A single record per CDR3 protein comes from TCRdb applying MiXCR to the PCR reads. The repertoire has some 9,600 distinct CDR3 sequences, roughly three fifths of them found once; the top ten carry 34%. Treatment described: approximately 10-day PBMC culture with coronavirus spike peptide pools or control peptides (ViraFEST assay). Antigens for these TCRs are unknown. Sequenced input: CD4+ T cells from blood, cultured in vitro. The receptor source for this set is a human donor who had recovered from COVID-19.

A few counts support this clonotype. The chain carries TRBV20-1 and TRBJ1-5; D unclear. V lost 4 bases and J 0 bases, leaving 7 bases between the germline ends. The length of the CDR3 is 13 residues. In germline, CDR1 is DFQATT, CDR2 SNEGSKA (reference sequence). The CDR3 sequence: CSATGDSNQPQHF. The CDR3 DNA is TGCAGTGCTACGGGCGATAGCAATCAGCCCCAGCATTTT.

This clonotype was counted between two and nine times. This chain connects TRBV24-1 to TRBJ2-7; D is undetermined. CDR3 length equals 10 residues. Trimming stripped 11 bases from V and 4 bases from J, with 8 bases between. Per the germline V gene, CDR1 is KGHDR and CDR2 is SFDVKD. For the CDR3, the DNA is TGTGCCAACCCCACTTACGAGCAGTACTTC. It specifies CANPTYEQYF.

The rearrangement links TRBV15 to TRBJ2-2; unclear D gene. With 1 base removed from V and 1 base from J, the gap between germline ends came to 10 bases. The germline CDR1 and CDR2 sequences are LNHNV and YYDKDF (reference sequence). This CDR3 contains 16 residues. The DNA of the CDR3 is TGTGCCACCAGCAGAGGGCTCAGCGAGAACACCGGGGAGCTGTTTTTT. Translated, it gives CATSRGLSENTGELFF.

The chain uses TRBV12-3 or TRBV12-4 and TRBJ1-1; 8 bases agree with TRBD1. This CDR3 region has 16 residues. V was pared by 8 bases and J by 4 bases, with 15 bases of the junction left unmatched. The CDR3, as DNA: TGTGCCAGCGGCCGACCGGGACAGGAGGGGAGCACTGAAGCTTTCTTT. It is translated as CASGRPGQEGSTEAFF.

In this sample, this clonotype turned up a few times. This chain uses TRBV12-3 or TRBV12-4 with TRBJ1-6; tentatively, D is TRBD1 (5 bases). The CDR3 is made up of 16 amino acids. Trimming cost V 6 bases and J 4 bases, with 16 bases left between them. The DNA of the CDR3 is TGTGCCAGCAGCCCTTCAACGGGGCCGTATAATTCACCCCTCCACTTT. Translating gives CASSPSTGPYNSPLHF.